This TCR beta chain comes out of a study of blood T cell repertoires in COVID-19. This clone has only one observation. Enrolled during active infection, Seattle patients were then followed longitudinally. In the authors' workflow: How many nucleated cells were present was estimated from reference gene primer amplification. Assay used: immunoSEQ multiplex PCR; TCRdb lists only in-frame clones, some missing. V and J calls and clone size are copied from that table; D and trimming were computed from the DNA. The sample records approximately 210,000 clones, roughly four fifths being singletons. Germline CDR1 reads SGHRS; CDR2 reads YFSETQ. V gave up 2 bases and J gave up 10 bases; unmatched junction bases: 7. This CDR3 comprises 14 residues.

The sample was peripheral blood. The sequence came from a woman of 80 years or more with COVID-19, enrolled during active disease. The gene calls are TRBV5-1 and TRBJ2-1, with 9 bases lining up with TRBD2. Written as DNA, the CDR3 is TGCGCCAGCAGCTTAGATATAGCGGGGGCGGAGCAGTTCTTC. Amino acids: CASSLDIAGAEQFF.